In its sample, the clone carrying this TCR beta chain was seen a few times. Its antigen remains unknown. Using a J-beta primer mix together with a sample-barcoded 5' primer, a second PCR was run for roughly 6 to 12 cycles. TCRdb itself ran the 5' RACE reads through MiXCR, one entry per CDR3 protein. This sample yields approximately 670,000 distinct CDR3 sequences, of which less than 45% are seen a single time; around 30% belongs to the top ten. This sample was taken from a study of blood T cells in healthy people across ages. Study-wide points: Observed TCR beta diversity per million T cells went down as age went up. This fall followed a roughly linear course with age.

The authors extracted at least 6 micrograms of total RNA per sample. The sample consisted of blood. This TCR came from a man older than 75 in good health.

In DNA form, the CDR3 reads TGCAGTGCCGACGTATGGGCTTCTGGTATCAATGAGCAGTTCTTC. It yields the protein CSADVWASGINEQFF. The V gene is TRBV20-1, the J gene TRBJ2-1; no firm D call. V dropped 6 bases and J dropped 6 bases, with 21 bases sitting between them. This CDR3 is built from 15 residues. Germline lookup yields CDR1 DFQATT and CDR2 SNEGSKA (reference sequence).